The clone carrying this TCR beta chain is medium-sized (0.01 to 0.1%). Antigen specificity is unknown. This sample was taken from a study of metastatic and nonmetastatic thyroid tumors. For the study at large: The study looked at repertoires side by side in blood and in tumor or nodule tissue from malignant and benign thyroid patients. General study findings and limits: Reports indicated that malignant thyroid tumors showed significantly higher TCR beta diversity than benign nodules did, in blood and tumor.

How the authors handled the data: A classifier for distant metastasis in papillary thyroid cancer was constructed using CDR3 differences observed across clinicopathological groups. MiXCR reprocessed the PCR reads for TCRdb. TCRdb's processing, not the authors' own work, is the source of the V and J calls. In the table there are 5,000 to 7,500 clones, 15% to 20% of which are singletons. V was pared by 6 bases and J by 4 bases, with 21 bases between. The CDR3 loop spans 16 amino acids. CDR1 is LNHDA, CDR2 SQIVND, per germline (reference sequence). Prior to thyroid surgery, none of the patients had received any treatment.

Sequenced: tumor tissue. This receptor was taken from a male donor with papillary thyroid cancer or a benign thyroid nodule (not recorded which). Some clones in this sample may be carry-over from other donors' samples. V usage is TRBV19 and J usage is TRBJ1-1, with D uncertain. CDR3 sequence reads: CASSPRRARGSTEAFF. Written as DNA, the CDR3 is TGTGCCAGTAGCCCAAGGCGGGCCCGCGGGTCCACTGAAGCTTTCTTT.